What follows are 12 T cell receptor beta chains derived from one specimen sequenced in a study of T-cell reconstitution after alpha-beta-depleted transplantation in children. Molecular barcoding with unique molecular identifiers was used for the TCRbeta library. MiXCR, applied by TCRdb to the PCR reads, yields one record per CDR3 protein. The table records roughly 790,000 distinct CDR3 sequences, 15% to 20% of them present only once. Source: PBMCs, mostly from graft donor cells, taken 360 days after TCRalphabeta/CD19-depleted stem cell transplant. Receptor source: a male patient between 10 and 17 years old who had a stem cell transplant for acute lymphoblastic leukemia, so the T cells may come from the graft donor.

This clonotype has a handful of counts. This chain links TRBV6-1 with TRBJ2-3; D uncertain. This CDR3 spans 11 amino acids. V was clipped by 4 bases and J by 6 bases, with 5 bases between them. Looked up from germline, CDR1 is MNHNS and CDR2 is SASEGT. The CDR3 region is CASSVMDTQYF. Here the CDR3 DNA reads TGTGCCAGCAGTGTGATGGATACGCAGTATTTT.

This clonotype was observed many times. The CDR3 sequence: CASSLGTGGNTIYF. For the CDR3, the DNA is TGCGCCAGCAGCTTGGGGACAGGTGGAAACACCATATATTTT. This chain connects TRBV5-1 to TRBJ1-3, with TRBD1 matching over 7 bases. J lost 3 bases, V lost 0 bases, and 0 bases had no gene match. From germline, CDR1 is SGHRS and CDR2 YFSETQ. This CDR3 spans 14 amino acids.

A word on this clonotype: At one of its ends the junction is not consistent with the germline gene, which may arise from a read error. The chain combines TRBV4-1 with TRBJ2-7, with D possibly matching TRBD2 (5 bases). CDR1 MGHRA and CDR2 YSYEKL come from the germline V gene. The CDR3 totals 15 residues. The CDR3 region is CASGQPLDLSYEQYF. The DNA for the CDR3 is TGCGCCAGCGGCCAACCACTAGATCTCTCCTACGAGCAGTACTTC.

The rearrangement links TRBV7-8 to TRBJ1-1; D perhaps matches TRBD1 (5 bases). Trimming removed 2 bases from V and 1 base from J, with 11 bases in between. The CDR3 length is 15 residues. From germline, CDR1 is SGHVS and CDR2 FQNEAQ. The CDR3 DNA follows: TGTGCCAGCAGCTTAAGGTGGGGCCAGAACACTGAAGCTTTCTTT. Translation: CASSLRWGQNTEAFF.

This clonotype appeared a few times. J is TRBJ2-5 and V is TRBV5-1; 8 bases fit TRBD1. CDR3 size: 15 residues. From germline, CDR1 is SGHRS and CDR2 YFSETQ. The ends lost 2 bases at V and 3 bases at J; junction bases unmatched: 6. The chain's CDR3 is CASSLQGGGEETQYF. CDR3 DNA sequence: TGCGCCAGCAGCTTACAGGGGGGCGGTGAAGAGACCCAGTACTTC.

This clonotype was counted a few times. The gene calls are TRBV20-1 and TRBJ2-7; 8 positions match TRBD2. The length of the CDR3 is 14 residues. Germline V CDR1 and CDR2: DFQATT, SNEGSKA (reference sequence). Trimming removed 5 bases from V and 5 bases from J; junction bases left unmatched: 11. In DNA form, the CDR3 reads TGCAGTGCTCATCCCAGCGGGAGAATCAACGAGCAGTACTTC. Translating gives CSAHPSGRINEQYF.

This clonotype appeared many times. This rearrangement joins TRBV6-5 to TRBJ2-1; D is unresolved. Germline lookup yields CDR1 MNHEY and CDR2 SVGAGI. This CDR3 is built from 14 residues. V was cut by 6 bases and J by 3 bases, with 12 bases left in between. The CDR3 protein is CASSSGFFYNEQFF. Here the CDR3 DNA reads TGTGCCAGCAGCTCTGGCTTTTTCTACAATGAGCAGTTCTTC.

The CDR3 protein is CASRSRRGQSNEQFF. The CDR3 coding sequence is TGTGCCAGCAGATCGCGAAGGGGGCAAAGCAATGAGCAGTTCTTC. This chain joins TRBV5-6 and TRBJ2-1; 7 bases are shared with TRBD1. V was pared by 5 bases and J by 6 bases, with 11 bases of the junction left unmatched. The CDR3 covers 15 residues. Germline lookup yields CDR1 SGHDT and CDR2 YYEEEE.

V is TRBV5-1 and J is TRBJ2-1; 8 bases map to TRBD1. The CDR3 is 16 amino acids. V lost 4 bases to trimming and J lost 3 bases; unmatched junction nucleotides: 9. Germline values: CDR1 SGHRS, CDR2 YFSETQ. The CDR3 region is CASSHRQGRYYNEQFF. Written as DNA, the CDR3 is TGCGCCAGCAGCCATAGACAGGGGCGTTACTACAATGAGCAGTTCTTC.

The V and J genes are TRBV29-1 and TRBJ2-7; TRBD1 might be the D (8 bases). In germline, CDR1 is SQVTM, CDR2 ANQGSEA. V was shortened by 0 bases and J by 5 bases, with 14 bases between the two germline ends. The CDR3 length is 14 residues. The CDR3 nucleotides are TGCAGCGTTGAAGATACAGGGGGGAGGGACGAGCAGTACTTC. Its protein is CSVEDTGGRDEQYF.

This rearrangement joins TRBV29-1 to TRBJ2-6; no firm D call. Germline V gene data show CDR1 as SQVTM and CDR2 as ANQGSEA. V lost 4 bases to trimming and J lost 1 base, with 5 bases between them. CDR3 length: 13 residues. Written as DNA, the CDR3 is TGCAGCGTTGGACCATCTGGGGCCAACGTCCTGACTTTC. It translates to CSVGPSGANVLTF.

In this sample, this clonotype turned up a few times. V and J are TRBV5-1 and TRBJ2-3; no clear D. The CDR3 totals 15 residues. The V gene lost 1 base and the J gene lost 1 base, with 10 bases spanning the gap. Germline assignment: CDR1 SGHRS and CDR2 YFSETQ. The CDR3 nucleotides read TGCGCCAGCAGCTTGTTCCCAGGCCGCACAGATACGCAGTATTTT. This encodes CASSLFPGRTDTQYF.